This T cell receptor beta chain was captured in a study of beta chain features in type 1 diabetes. What was sequenced were expressed TCRB transcripts, since all of the isolated RNA had been reverse transcribed. Measured with immunoSEQ multiplex PCR; TCRdb has only the in-frame clones, and not every one. This sample yields 250,000 to 350,000 clones, of which roughly an eighth are seen a single time; about 0.016% belongs to the top ten. Study-level findings and limits: Among all four CD4+ subsets, Type 1 diabetes patients had TCRB CDR3s that were moderately but significantly shorter.

From germline, CDR1 is SEHNR and CDR2 FQNEAQ (reference sequence). Trimming removed 3 bases at V and 0 bases at J, with 12 bases between. This CDR3 is built from 15 residues. Concerning this clone itself: Its target is unknown.

Sequencing was carried out using naive CD4+ T cells from blood. The V call is TRBV7-9, the J call TRBJ2-7, with D perhaps matching TRBD2 (6 bases). This sequence was found in a man aged 25 to 40 with type 1 diabetes. CDR3 sequence: CASSLASAFSYEQYF. The CDR3 DNA reads TGTGCCAGCAGCTTGGCTAGCGCCTTCTCCTACGAGCAGTACTTC. The variable domain in full, completed from reference TRBV7-9 and TRBJ2-7, reads DTGVSQNPRHKITKRGQNVTFRCDPISEHNRLYWYRQTLGQGPEFLTYFQNEAQLEKSRLLSDRFSAERPKGSFSTLEIQRTEQGDSAMYLCASSLASAFSYEQYFGPGTRLTVT.